These 5 T cell receptor beta chains came from one sample sequenced in a study of T cell changes during pregnancy in multiple sclerosis. TCRdb's copy holds only in-frame clones and misses some; the assay was immunoSEQ multiplex PCR. The sample has about 98,000 clones, roughly 94% seen once; the top ten hold 2% to 3%. This sample comprised peripheral blood, obtained after pregnancy. These TCRs come from a female donor in good health, enrolled as a control in a pregnancy study.

V gene TRBV13 combines with J gene TRBJ2-7; the match to TRBD2 covers 7 bases. This CDR3 contains 15 residues. CDR1 PRHDT and CDR2 FYEKMQ come from the germline V gene (reference sequence). After removal of 0 bases from V and 6 bases from J, the junction contained 8 bases not matched to a gene. This CDR3 is CASSLGLAGAPEQYF. The CDR3 region has the DNA TGTGCCAGCAGCTTAGGCCTGGCGGGAGCACCCGAGCAGTACTTC. Full variable domain (missing parts from reference TRBV13 and TRBJ2-7): AAGVIQSPRHLIKEKRETATLKCYPIPRHDTVYWYQQGPGQDPQFLISFYEKMQSDKGSIPDRFSAQQFSDYHSELNMSSLELGDSALYFCASSLGLAGAPEQYFGPGTRLTVT.

This clone was counted a single time. The chain combines TRBV4-1 with TRBJ2-7; tentative D call: TRBD1 (5 bases). The CDR3 is made up of 15 amino acids. Germline V gene lookup returns CDR1 MGHRA and CDR2 YSYEKL. The V gene lost 1 base and the J gene lost 3 bases, with 13 bases spanning the gap. CDR3 sequence (DNA): TGCGCCAGCAGCCAAGGACAGAACGGAAACTACGAGCAGTACTTC. Translated: CASSQGQNGNYEQYF.

The chain uses TRBV18 and TRBJ2-1; D might be TRBD2 (6 bases). Trimming removed 0 bases at V and 7 bases at J, with 19 bases between. The length of the CDR3 is 17 residues. Germline V gene data show CDR1 as KGHSH and CDR2 as LQKENI. The CDR3 nucleotides are TGTGCCAGCTCACCACCTGGAGCGGGTATGGAGACGAATGAGCAGTTCTTC. Translating gives CASSPPGAGMETNEQFF.

V and J are TRBV7-9 and TRBJ1-1; 10 bases match TRBD1. CDR3 length: 16 residues. CDR1 SEHNR and CDR2 FQNEAQ come from the germline V gene (reference sequence). V shed 1 base, J shed 7 bases, and the junction held 9 bases outside the gene matches. CDR3 bases: TGTGCCAGCAGCTTAGGGGGGGGGACAGGGGCTTATGAAGCTTTCTTT. Translated: CASSLGGGTGAYEAFF.

In DNA form, the CDR3 reads TGTGCCAGCAGCACCGGGACAGGGAACACTGAAGCTTTCTTT. Its protein is CASSTGTGNTEAFF. The rearrangement uses TRBV7-9 and TRBJ1-1, with 8 bases lining up with TRBD1. V shed 5 bases and J 1 base; nucleotides not matched to a gene: 3. CDR1 is SEHNR and CDR2 is FQNEAQ in the germline V gene (reference sequence). The CDR3 contains 14 residues.